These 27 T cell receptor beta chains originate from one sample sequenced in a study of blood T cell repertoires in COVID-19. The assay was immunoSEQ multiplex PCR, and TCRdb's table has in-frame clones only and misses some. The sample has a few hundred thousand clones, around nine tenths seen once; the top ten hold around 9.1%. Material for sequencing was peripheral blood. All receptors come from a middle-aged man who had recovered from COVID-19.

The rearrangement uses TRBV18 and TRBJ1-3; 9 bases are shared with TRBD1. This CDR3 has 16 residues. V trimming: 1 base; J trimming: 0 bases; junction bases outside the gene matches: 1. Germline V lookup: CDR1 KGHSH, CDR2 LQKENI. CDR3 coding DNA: TGTGCCAGCTCACCACAACAGGGGGCCTCTGGAAACACCATATATTTT. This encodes CASSPQQGASGNTIYF.

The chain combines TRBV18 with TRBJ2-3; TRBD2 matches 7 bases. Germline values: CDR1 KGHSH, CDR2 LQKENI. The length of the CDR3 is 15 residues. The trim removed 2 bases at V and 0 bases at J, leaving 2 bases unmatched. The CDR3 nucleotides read TGTGCCAGCTCACCAGTTAGCGGGAGCACAGATACGCAGTATTTT. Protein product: CASSPVSGSTDTQYF.

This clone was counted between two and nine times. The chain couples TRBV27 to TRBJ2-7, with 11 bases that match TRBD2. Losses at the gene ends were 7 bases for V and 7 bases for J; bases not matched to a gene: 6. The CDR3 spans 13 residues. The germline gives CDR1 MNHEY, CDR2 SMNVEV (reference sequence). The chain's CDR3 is CASKSSGRSEQYF. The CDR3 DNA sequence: TGTGCCAGCAAATCTAGCGGGAGGAGTGAGCAGTACTTC.

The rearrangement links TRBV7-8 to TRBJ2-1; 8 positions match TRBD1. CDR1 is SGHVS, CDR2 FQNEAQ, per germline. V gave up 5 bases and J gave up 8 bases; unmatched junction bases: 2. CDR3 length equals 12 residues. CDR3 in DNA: TGTGCCAGCAGCCCACAGGGGGATGAGCAGTTCTTC. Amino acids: CASSPQGDEQFF.

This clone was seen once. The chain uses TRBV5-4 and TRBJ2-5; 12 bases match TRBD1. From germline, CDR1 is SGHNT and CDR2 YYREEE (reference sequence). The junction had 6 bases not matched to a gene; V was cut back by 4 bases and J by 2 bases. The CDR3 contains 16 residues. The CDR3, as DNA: TGTGCCAGCAGCCGGCCGGGACAGGGGGCTCAAGAGACCCAGTACTTC. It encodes CASSRPGQGAQETQYF. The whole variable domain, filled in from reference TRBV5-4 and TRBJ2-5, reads ETGVTQSPTHLIKTRGQQVTLRCSSQSGHNTVSWYQQALGQGPQFIFQYYREEENGRGNFPPRFSGLQFPNYSSELNVNALELDDSALYLCASSRPGQGAQETQYFGPGTRLLVL.

The CDR3 here is CASSFRGSYNEQFF. The CDR3 DNA is TGTGCCAGCAGTTTCAGGGGATCCTACAATGAGCAGTTCTTC. V gene TRBV28 combines with J gene TRBJ2-1; TRBD1 might be the D (6 bases). V was shortened by 3 bases and J by 1 base, with 7 bases between the two germline ends. Looked up from germline, CDR1 is MDHEN and CDR2 is SYDVKM. The CDR3 is 14 amino acids.

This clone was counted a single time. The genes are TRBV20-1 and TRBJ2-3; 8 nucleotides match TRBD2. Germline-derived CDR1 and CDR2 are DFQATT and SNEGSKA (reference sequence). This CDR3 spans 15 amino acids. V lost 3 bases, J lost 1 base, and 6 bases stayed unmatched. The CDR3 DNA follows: TGCAGTGCTAGTCGGGGGGGCGGGGGCACAGATACGCAGTATTTT. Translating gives CSASRGGGGTDTQYF.

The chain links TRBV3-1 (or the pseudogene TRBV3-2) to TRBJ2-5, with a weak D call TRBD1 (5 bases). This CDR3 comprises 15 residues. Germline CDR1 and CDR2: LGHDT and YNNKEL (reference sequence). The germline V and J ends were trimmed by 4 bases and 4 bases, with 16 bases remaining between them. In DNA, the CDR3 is TGTGCCAGCAGCCGGGGCCCAACATCGCGAGAGACCCAGTACTTC. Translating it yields CASSRGPTSRETQYF.

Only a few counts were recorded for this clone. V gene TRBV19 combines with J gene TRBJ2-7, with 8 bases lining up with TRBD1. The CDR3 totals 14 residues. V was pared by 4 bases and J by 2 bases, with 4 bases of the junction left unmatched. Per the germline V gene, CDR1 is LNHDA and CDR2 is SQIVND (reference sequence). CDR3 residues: CASSRDRTTYEQYF. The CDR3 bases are TGTGCCAGTAGTAGGGACAGGACTACCTACGAGCAGTACTTC.

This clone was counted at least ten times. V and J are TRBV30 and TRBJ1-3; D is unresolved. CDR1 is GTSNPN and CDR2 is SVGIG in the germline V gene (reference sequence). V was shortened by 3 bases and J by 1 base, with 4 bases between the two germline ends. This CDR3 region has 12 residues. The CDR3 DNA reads TGTGCCTGGAGAGAGTCTGGAAACACCATATATTTT. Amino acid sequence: CAWRESGNTIYF.

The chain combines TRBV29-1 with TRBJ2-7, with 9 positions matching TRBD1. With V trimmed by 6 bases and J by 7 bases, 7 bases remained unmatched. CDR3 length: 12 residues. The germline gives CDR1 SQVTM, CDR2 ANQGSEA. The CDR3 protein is CSVPGQGLEQYF. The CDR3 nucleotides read TGCAGCGTCCCCGGACAGGGGTTGGAGCAGTACTTC.

In DNA, the CDR3 is TGTGCCAGCAGCGTAGATCTCCCGGGCCAGGGGGCCGATGAGCAGTTCTTC. This translates into CASSVDLPGQGADEQFF. This chain connects TRBV9 to TRBJ2-1, with TRBD1 identical over 8 bases. V lost 0 bases, J lost 8 bases, and 13 bases stayed unmatched. This CDR3 region has 17 residues. In germline, CDR1 is SGDLS, CDR2 YYNGEE.

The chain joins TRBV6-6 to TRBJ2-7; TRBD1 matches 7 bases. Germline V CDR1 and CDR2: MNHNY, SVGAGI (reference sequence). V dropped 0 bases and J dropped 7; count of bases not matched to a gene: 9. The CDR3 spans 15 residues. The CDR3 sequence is CASSYSRTGRAEQYF. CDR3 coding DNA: TGTGCCAGCAGTTACTCAAGGACAGGCCGTGCGGAGCAGTACTTC.

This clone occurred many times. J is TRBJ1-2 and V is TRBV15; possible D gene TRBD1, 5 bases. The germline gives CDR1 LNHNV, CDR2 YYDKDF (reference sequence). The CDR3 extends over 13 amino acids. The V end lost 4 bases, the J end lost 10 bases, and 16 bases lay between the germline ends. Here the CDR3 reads CATSISGSPFYTF. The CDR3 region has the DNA TGTGCCACCAGCATCTCAGGGTCCCCCTTCTACACCTTC.

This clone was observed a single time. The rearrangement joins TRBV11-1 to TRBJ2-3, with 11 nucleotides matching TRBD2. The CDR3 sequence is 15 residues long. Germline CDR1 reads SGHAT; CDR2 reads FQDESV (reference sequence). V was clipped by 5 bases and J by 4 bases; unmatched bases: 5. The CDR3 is CASSTTSGSSDTQYF. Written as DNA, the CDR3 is TGTGCCAGCAGCACAACTAGCGGGAGTTCAGATACGCAGTATTTT.

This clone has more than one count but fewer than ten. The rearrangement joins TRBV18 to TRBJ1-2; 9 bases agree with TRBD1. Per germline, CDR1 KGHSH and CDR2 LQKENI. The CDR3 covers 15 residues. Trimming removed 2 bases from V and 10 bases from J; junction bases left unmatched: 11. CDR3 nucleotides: TGTGCCAGCTCACCAACCGGGACAGGGAGGGCGGACTACACCTTC. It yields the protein CASSPTGTGRADYTF.

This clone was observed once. The CDR3 DNA reads as TGTGCCAGCAGCTTCCTGGGGGGACCTAGCAATCAGCCCCAGCATTTT. Amino acids: CASSFLGGPSNQPQHF. The genes are TRBV5-6 and TRBJ1-5; D is perhaps TRBD1 (5 bases). The CDR3 length is 16 residues. V was trimmed by 2 bases and J by 0 bases, leaving 12 bases between them. Germline CDR1 reads SGHDT; CDR2 reads YYEEEE.

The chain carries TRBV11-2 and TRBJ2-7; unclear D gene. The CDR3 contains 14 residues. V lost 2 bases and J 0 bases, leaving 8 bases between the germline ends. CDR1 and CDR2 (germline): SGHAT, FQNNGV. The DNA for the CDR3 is TGTGCCAGCAGCTTATTACTACCCTCCTACGAGCAGTACTTC. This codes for CASSLLLPSYEQYF.

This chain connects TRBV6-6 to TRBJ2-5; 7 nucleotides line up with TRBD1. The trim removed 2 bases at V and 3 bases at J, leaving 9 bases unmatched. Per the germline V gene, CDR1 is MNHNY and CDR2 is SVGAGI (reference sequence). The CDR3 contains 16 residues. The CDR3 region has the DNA TGTGCCAGCAGTTACGAAAGGGACAGTAAAAAAGAGACCCAGTACTTC. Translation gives CASSYERDSKKETQYF.

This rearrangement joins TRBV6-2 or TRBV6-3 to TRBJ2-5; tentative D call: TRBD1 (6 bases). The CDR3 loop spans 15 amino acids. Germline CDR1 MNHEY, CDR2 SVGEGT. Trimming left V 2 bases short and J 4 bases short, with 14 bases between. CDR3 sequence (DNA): TGTGCCAGCAGTTACACAACAGGGTTTTCAGAGACCCAGTACTTC. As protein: CASSYTTGFSETQYF.

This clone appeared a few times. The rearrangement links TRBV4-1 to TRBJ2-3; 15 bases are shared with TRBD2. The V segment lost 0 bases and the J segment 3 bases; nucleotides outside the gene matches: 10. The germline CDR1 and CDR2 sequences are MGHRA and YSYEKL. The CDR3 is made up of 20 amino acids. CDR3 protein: CASSQDRTSGGASWTDTQYF. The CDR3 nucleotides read TGCGCCAGCAGCCAAGATCGGACTAGCGGGGGGGCGTCCTGGACAGATACGCAGTATTTT.

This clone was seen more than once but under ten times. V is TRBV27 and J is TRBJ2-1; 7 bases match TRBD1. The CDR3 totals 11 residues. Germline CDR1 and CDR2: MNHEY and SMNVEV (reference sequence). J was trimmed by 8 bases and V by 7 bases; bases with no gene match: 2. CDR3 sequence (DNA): TGTGCCAGCACGACAGGGTATGAGCAGTTCTTC. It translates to CASTTGYEQFF.

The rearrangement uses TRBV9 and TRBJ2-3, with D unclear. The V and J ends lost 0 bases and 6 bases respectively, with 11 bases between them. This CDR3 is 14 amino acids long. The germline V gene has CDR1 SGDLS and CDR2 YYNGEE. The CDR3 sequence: CASSVASIGDTQYF. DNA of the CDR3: TGTGCCAGCAGCGTAGCCTCGATCGGGGATACGCAGTATTTT.

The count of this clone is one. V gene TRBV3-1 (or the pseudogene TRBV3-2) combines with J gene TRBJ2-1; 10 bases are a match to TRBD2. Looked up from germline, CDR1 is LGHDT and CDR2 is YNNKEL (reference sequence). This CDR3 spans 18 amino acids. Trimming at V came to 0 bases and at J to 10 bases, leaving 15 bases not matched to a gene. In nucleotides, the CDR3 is TGTGCCAGCAGCCAAGATCAGATACTAGCGGGGTTGCCAAGGGAGCAGTTCTTC. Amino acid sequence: CASSQDQILAGLPREQFF.

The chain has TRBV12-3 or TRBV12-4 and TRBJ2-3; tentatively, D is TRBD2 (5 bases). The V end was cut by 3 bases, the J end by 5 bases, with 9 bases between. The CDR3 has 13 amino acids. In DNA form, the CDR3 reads TGTGCCAGCAGTTTCGGAGGAAGAGATACGCAGTATTTT. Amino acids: CASSFGGRDTQYF.

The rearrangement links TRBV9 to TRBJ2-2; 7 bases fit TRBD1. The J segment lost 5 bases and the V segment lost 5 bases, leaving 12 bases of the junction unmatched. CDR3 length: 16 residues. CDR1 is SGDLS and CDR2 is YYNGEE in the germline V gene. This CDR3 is CASSAMTGLETGELFF. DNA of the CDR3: TGTGCCAGCAGTGCCATGACAGGGTTGGAAACCGGGGAGCTGTTTTTT.

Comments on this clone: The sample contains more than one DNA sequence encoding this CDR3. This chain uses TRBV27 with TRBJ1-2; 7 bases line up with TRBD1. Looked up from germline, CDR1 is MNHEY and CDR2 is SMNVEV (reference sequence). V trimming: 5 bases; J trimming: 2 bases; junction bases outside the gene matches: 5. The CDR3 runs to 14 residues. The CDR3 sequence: CASSPRQGNYGYTF. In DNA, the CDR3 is TGTGCCAGCAGTCCCCGACAGGGAAACTATGGCTACACCTTC.